Below, 6 T cell receptor beta chains from the same sample are listed, as sequenced in a study of monozygotic twins with cystic fibrosis. Libraries were prepared by immunoSEQ multiplex PCR; TCRdb keeps only in-frame clonotypes and omits some of them. The sample contains around 26,000 clones, about 96% of which appear only once. The specimen sequenced was blood. The receptor source for this set is a girl between 2 and 10 years old with cystic fibrosis.

The rearrangement links TRBV4-2 to TRBJ2-4; possibly TRBD1 or TRBD2 for D (5 bases each). CDR3 size: 15 residues. V was trimmed by 4 bases and J by 8 bases, leaving 18 bases between them. Germline loops: CDR1 LGHNA, CDR2 YNFKEQ. CDR3 sequence (DNA): TGTGCCAGCAGCCCGGGGACGGGTCACAAGGACATTCAGTACTTC. Its translation: CASSPGTGHKDIQYF.

This clone was recorded only once. V usage is TRBV28 and J usage is TRBJ2-7, with 9 bases identical to TRBD2. V dropped 5 bases and J dropped 3; count of bases not matched to a gene: 8. Germline assignment: CDR1 MDHEN and CDR2 SYDVKM. The CDR3 has 15 residues. As DNA, the CDR3 is TGTGCCAGCAGTACGCTAGCGGGGAATTTCTACGAGCAGTACTTC. Its protein product is CASSTLAGNFYEQYF.

The chain uses TRBV7-2 and TRBJ2-7, with D perhaps TRBD1 (6 bases). Trimming took off 3 bases at V and 1 base at J, with 16 bases between the two ends. The CDR3 is 16 residues long. Per the germline V gene, CDR1 is SGHTA and CDR2 is FQGNSA. This chain's CDR3 is CASSLGVGTISYEQYF. The DNA for the CDR3 is TGTGCCAGCAGCTTGGGAGTCGGGACAATATCCTACGAGCAGTACTTC.

The chain combines TRBV6-1 with TRBJ2-3, with D unclear. There are 12 residues in the CDR3. V lost 3 bases to trimming and J lost 4 bases, with 5 bases between them. Germline CDR1 MNHNS, CDR2 SASEGT. The CDR3 DNA follows: TGTGCCAGCAGTGATGGATCAGATACGCAGTATTTT. Its protein is CASSDGSDTQYF.

The CDR3 sequence: CASSFYRANTEAFF. In DNA form, the CDR3 reads TGTGCCAGCAGCTTTTACCGGGCTAACACTGAAGCTTTCTTT. V usage is TRBV5-8 and J usage is TRBJ1-1; D is undetermined. The CDR3 is 14 amino acids. The V end lost 2 bases, the J end lost 2 bases, and 10 bases lay between the germline ends. Germline V lookup: CDR1 SGHTS, CDR2 YDEGEE.

The rearrangement links TRBV2 to TRBJ2-3; TRBD1 matches at 7 bases. V was pared by 4 bases and J by 10 bases, with 8 bases of the junction left unmatched. This CDR3 region has 13 residues. Per germline, CDR1 SNHLY and CDR2 FYNNEI. Written as DNA, the CDR3 is TGTGCCAGCAGTGTCGCAGGGGGAAACTCGCAGTATTTT. Protein product: CASSVAGGNSQYF.